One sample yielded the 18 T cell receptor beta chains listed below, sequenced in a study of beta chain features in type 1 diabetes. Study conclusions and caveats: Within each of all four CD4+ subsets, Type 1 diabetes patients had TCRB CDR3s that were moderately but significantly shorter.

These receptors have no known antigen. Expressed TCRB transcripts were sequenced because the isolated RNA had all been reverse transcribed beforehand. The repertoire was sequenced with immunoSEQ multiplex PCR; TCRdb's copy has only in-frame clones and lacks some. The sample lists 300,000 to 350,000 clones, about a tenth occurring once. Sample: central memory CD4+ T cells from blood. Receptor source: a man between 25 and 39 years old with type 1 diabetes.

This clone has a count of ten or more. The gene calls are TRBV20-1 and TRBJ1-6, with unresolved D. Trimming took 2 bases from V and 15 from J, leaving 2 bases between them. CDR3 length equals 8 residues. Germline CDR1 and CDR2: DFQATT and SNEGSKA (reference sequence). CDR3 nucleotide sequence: TGCAGTGCTAGAATCCTCCACTTT. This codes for CSARILHF.

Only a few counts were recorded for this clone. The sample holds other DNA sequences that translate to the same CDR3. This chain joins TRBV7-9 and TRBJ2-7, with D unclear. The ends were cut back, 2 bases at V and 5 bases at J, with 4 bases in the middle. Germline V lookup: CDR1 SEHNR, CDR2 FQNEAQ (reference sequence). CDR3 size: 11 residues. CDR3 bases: TGTGCCAGCAGCTTAAGGGACGAGCAGTACTTC. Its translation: CASSLRDEQYF.

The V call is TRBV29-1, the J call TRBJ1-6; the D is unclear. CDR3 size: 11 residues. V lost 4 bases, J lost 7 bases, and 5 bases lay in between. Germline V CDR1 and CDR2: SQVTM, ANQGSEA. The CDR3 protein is CSVGENSPLHF. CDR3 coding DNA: TGCAGCGTTGGGGAGAATTCACCCCTCCACTTT.

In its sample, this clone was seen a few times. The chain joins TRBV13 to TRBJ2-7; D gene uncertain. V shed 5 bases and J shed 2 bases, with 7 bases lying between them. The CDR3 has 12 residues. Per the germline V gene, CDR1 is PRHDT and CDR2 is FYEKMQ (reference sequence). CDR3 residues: CASSPATYEQYF. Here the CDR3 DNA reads TGTGCCAGCAGCCCTGCAACCTACGAGCAGTACTTC.

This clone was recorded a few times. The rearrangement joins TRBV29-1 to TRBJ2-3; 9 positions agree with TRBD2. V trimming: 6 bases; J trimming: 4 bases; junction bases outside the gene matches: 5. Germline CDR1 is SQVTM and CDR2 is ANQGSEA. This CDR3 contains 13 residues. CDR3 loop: CSVLAGQSDTQYF. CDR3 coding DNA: TGCAGCGTCCTAGCGGGGCAATCAGATACGCAGTATTTT.

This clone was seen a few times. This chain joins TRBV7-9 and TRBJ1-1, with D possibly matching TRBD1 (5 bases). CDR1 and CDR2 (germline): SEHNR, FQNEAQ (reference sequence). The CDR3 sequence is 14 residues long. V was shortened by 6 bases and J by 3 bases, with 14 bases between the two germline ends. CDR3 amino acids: CASSAGQGYTEAFF. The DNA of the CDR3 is TGTGCCAGCAGTGCGGGGCAGGGTTACACTGAAGCTTTCTTT.

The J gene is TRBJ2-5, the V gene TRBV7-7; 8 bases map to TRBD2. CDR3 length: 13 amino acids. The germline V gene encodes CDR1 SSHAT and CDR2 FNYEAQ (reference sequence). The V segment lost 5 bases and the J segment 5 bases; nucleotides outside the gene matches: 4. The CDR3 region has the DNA TGTGCCAGCAGCCCCGGCGGGGGGGAGACCCAGTACTTC. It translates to CASSPGGGETQYF.

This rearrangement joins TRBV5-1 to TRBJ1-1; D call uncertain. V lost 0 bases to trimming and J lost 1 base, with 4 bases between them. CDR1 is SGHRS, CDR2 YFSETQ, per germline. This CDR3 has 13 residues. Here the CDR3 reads CASSLAWNTEAFF. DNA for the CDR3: TGCGCCAGCAGCTTGGCCTGGAACACTGAAGCTTTCTTT. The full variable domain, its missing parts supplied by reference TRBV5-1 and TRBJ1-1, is KAGVTQTPRYLIKTRGQQVTLSCSPISGHRSVSWYQQTPGQGLQFLFEYFSETQRNKGNFPGRFSGRQFSNSRSEMNVSTLELGDSALYLCASSLAWNTEAFFGQGTRLTVV.

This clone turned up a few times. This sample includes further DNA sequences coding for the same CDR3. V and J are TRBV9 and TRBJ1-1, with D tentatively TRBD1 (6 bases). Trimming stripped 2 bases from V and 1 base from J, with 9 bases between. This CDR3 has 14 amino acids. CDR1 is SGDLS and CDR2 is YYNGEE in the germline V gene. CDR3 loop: CASSVGGQNTEAFF. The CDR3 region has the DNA TGTGCCAGCAGCGTCGGGGGCCAGAACACTGAAGCTTTCTTT.

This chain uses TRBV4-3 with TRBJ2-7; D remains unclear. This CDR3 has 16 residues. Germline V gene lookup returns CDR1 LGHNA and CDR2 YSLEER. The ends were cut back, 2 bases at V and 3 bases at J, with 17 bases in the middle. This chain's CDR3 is CASSQTRTDPIYEQYF. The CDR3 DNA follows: TGCGCCAGCAGCCAAACCAGGACGGACCCCATCTACGAGCAGTACTTC.

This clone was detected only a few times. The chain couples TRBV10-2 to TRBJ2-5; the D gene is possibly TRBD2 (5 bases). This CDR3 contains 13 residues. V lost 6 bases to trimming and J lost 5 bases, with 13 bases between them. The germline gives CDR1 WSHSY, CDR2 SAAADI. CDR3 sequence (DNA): TGCGCCAGCAGGGAGGTTTTAGGCGAGACCCAGTACTTC. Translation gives CASREVLGETQYF.

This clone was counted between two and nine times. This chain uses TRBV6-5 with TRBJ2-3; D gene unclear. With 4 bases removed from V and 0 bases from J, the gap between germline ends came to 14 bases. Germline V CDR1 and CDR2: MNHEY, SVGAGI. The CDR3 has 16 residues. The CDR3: CASSLSGRASTDTQYF. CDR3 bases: TGTGCCAGCAGTTTATCCGGACGAGCTAGCACAGATACGCAGTATTTT.

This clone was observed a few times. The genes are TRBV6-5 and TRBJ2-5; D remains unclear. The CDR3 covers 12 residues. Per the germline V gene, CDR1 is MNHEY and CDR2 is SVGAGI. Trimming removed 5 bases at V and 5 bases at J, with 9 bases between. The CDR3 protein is CASSLSSETQYF. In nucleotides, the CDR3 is TGTGCCAGCAGTCTTTCTTCCGAGACCCAGTACTTC.

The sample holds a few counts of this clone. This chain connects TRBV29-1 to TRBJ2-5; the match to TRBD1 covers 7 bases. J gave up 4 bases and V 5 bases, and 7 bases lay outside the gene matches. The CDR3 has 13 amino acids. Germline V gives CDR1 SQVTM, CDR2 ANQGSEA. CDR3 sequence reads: CSVLEGAGETQYF. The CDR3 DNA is TGCAGCGTTCTAGAGGGGGCGGGAGAGACCCAGTACTTC. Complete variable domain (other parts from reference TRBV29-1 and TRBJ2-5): SAVISQKPSRDICQRGTSLTIQCQVDSQVTMMFWYRQQPGQSLTLIATANQGSEATYESGFVIDKFPISRPNLTFSTLTVSNMSPEDSSIYLCSVLEGAGETQYFGPGTRLLVL.

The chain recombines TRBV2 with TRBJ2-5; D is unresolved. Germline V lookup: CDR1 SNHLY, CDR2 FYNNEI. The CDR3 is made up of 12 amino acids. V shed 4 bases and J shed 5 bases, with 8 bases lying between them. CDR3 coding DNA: TGTGCCAGCAGTGGGGGAAAGGAGACCCAGTACTTC. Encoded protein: CASSGGKETQYF.

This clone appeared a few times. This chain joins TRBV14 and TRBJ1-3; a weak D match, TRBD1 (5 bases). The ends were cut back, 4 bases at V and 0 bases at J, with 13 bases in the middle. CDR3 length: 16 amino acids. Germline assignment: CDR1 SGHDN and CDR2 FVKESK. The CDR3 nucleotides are TGTGCCAGCAGCCCCCACAGGTCTTACTCTGGAAACACCATATATTTT. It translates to CASSPHRSYSGNTIYF.

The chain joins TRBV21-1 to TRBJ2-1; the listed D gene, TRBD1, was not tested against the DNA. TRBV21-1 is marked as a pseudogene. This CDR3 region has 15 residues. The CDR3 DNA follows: TGTGCCAGCAGCAACCAGGGTGGCTCCTACAATGAGCAGTTCTTC. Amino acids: CASSNQGGSYNEQFF.

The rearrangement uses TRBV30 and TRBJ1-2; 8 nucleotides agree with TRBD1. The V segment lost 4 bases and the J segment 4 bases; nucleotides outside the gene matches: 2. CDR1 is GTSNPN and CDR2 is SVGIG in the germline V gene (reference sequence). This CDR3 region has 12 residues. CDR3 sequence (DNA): TGTGCCTGGACAGGGGGCGCCTATGGCTACACCTTC. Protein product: CAWTGGAYGYTF.